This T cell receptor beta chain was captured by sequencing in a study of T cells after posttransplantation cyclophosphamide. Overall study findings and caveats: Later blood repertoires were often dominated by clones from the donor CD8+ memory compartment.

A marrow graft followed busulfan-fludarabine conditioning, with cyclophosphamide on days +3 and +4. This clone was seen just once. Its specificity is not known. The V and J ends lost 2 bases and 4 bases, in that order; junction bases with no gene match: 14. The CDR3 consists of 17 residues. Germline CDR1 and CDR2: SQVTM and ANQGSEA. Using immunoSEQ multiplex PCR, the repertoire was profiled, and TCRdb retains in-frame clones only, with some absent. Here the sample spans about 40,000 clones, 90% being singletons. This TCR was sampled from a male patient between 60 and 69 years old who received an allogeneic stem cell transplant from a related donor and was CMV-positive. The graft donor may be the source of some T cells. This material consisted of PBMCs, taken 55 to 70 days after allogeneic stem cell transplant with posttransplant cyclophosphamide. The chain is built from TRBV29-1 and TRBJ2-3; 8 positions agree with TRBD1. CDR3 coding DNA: TGCAGCGTTGAATATGCCGGGACAGGAATGTTCGCAGATACGCAGTATTTT. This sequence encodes CSVEYAGTGMFADTQYF.